The 10 T cell receptor beta chains reported below all come from one sample, sequenced in a study of vaccination and CD4 T cells after COVID-19. These receptors are not linked to any known antigen. This sample's treatment: roughly 10-day PBMC culture with coronavirus spike peptide pools or control peptides (ViraFEST assay). Sequencing of the DNA from cultured CD4+ T cells was carried out with the Oncomine TCR Beta short-read assay. TCRdb fed the PCR reads into MiXCR, producing one record per CDR3 protein. This table holds 9,500 to 15,000 distinct CDR3 sequences, approximately 53% found once. The sample was CD4+ T cells from blood, cultured in vitro. These TCRs come from a human donor who had recovered from COVID-19.

The CDR3 DNA reads TGTGCCAGCGAACCGGGACTAGCGGGGGGCTACGAGCAGTACTTC. Amino acids: CASEPGLAGGYEQYF. The chain is built from TRBV2 and TRBJ2-7; 15 positions agree with TRBD2. With V trimmed by 8 bases and J by 3 bases, 5 bases remained unmatched. The germline CDR1 and CDR2 sequences are SNHLY and FYNNEI. The CDR3 has 15 residues.

This clonotype has more than one count but fewer than ten. The chain links TRBV7-9 to TRBJ2-1; D call uncertain. The germline V gene has CDR1 SEHNR and CDR2 FQNEAQ (reference sequence). Deletions cut 4 bases from V and 8 bases from J, with 15 bases between. The CDR3 runs 14 residues. DNA of the CDR3: TGTGCCAGCAGCTCACCCTTACCTGAGGATGAGCAGTTCTTC. Translated, it gives CASSSPLPEDEQFF.

This clonotype appeared a few times. This rearrangement joins TRBV7-2 to TRBJ2-2; TRBD2 matches 10 bases. Germline CDR1 and CDR2: SGHTA and FQGNSA. Germline trimming cut 0 bases from V and 4 bases from J; bases unmatched to any gene: 2. CDR3 length: 16 residues. The CDR3 region has the DNA TGTGCCAGCAGCTTAGCCCTAGCGGGGGCCACCGGGGAGCTGTTTTTT. As protein: CASSLALAGATGELFF.

This chain connects TRBV20-1 to TRBJ2-3; weak D call: TRBD2 (6 bases). CDR3 length: 15 amino acids. Trimming cost V 1 base and J 2 bases, with 13 bases left between them. Germline assignment: CDR1 DFQATT and CDR2 SNEGSKA (reference sequence). This chain's CDR3 is CSARGDLYITDTQYF. CDR3 DNA sequence: TGCAGTGCTAGAGGGGACTTATATATCACAGATACGCAGTATTTT.

The J gene is TRBJ1-4, the V gene TRBV20-1; no reliable D call. The CDR3 contains 12 residues. Between the trimmed V and J ends, which lost 8 bases and 3 bases, there was a span of 10 bases. Germline CDR1 and CDR2: DFQATT and SNEGSKA (reference sequence). The CDR3 region has the DNA TGCAGTACCTCAGGTCCTAATGAAAAACTGTTTTTT. Amino acid sequence: CSTSGPNEKLFF.

This chain uses TRBV7-6 with TRBJ1-4, with D possibly TRBD1 on 6 matching bases. This CDR3 has 18 amino acids. V was clipped by 2 bases and J by 4 bases, with 20 bases between them. Germline CDR1 is SGHVS and CDR2 is FNYEAQ. CDR3 DNA: TGTGCCAGCAGCTTAACAGGGAATCGGGAGCTTGGTAATGAAAAACTGTTTTTT. Its protein is CASSLTGNRELGNEKLFF. Based on the CDR3 plus reference TRBV7-6 and TRBJ1-4, the full variable domain is GAGVSQSPRYKVTKRGQDVALRCDPISGHVSLYWYRQALGQGPEFLTYFNYEAQQDKSGLPNDRFSAERPEGSISTLTIQRTEQRDSAMYRCASSLTGNRELGNEKLFFGSGTQLSVL.

This chain connects TRBV6-1 to TRBJ2-7; D is undetermined. CDR1 is MNHNS, CDR2 SASEGT, per germline. Trimming removed 3 bases at V and 2 bases at J, with 2 bases between. The CDR3 totals 11 residues. The CDR3 bases are TGTGCCAGCAGTGACACCTACGAGCAGTACTTC. It specifies CASSDTYEQYF.

The chain employs TRBV20-1 and TRBJ2-7; no clear D gene. V was pared by 6 bases and J by 2 bases, with 17 bases between. This CDR3 contains 14 residues. Germline lookup yields CDR1 DFQATT and CDR2 SNEGSKA (reference sequence). The CDR3 nucleotides are TGCAGTGCCGTGAACCCAGCATCCCCCTACGAGCAGTACTTC. Translated, it gives CSAVNPASPYEQYF.

This clonotype was observed a few times. This sequence joins TRBV20-1 and TRBJ2-3; the D is unclear. V was shortened by 0 bases and J by 0 bases, with 13 bases between the two germline ends. Germline V gives CDR1 DFQATT, CDR2 SNEGSKA (reference sequence). This CDR3 spans 16 amino acids. The CDR3 spells CSARDIAPASTDTQYF. As DNA, the CDR3 is TGCAGTGCTAGAGATATAGCCCCGGCCAGCACAGATACGCAGTATTTT.

The gene calls are TRBV10-3 and TRBJ1-5, with unresolved D. This CDR3 spans 16 amino acids. Germline V lookup: CDR1 ENHRY, CDR2 SYGVKD. Deletions cut 2 bases from V and 0 bases from J, with 11 bases between. This CDR3 reads CAISEAGGPSNQPQHF. CDR3 sequence (DNA): TGTGCCATCAGTGAGGCAGGCGGACCTAGCAATCAGCCCCAGCATTTT.